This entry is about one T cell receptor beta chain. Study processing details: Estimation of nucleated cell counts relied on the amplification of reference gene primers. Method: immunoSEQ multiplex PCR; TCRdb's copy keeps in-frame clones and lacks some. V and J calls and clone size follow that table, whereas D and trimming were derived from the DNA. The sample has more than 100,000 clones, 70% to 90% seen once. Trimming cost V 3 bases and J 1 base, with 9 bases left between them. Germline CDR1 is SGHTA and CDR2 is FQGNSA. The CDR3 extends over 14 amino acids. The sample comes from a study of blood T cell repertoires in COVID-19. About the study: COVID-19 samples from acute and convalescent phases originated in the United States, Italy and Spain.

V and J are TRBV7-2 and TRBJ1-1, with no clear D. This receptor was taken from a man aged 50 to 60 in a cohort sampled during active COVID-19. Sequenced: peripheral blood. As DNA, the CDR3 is TGTGCCAGCAGCTTCAACAACCGGAACACTGAAGCTTTCTTT. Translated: CASSFNNRNTEAFF. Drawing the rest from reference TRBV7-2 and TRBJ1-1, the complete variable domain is GAGVSQSPSNKVTEKGKDVELRCDPISGHTALYWYRQSLGQGLEFLIYFQGNSAPDKSGLPSDRFSAERTGGSVSTLTIQRTQQEDSAVYLCASSFNNRNTEAFFGQGTRLTVV.